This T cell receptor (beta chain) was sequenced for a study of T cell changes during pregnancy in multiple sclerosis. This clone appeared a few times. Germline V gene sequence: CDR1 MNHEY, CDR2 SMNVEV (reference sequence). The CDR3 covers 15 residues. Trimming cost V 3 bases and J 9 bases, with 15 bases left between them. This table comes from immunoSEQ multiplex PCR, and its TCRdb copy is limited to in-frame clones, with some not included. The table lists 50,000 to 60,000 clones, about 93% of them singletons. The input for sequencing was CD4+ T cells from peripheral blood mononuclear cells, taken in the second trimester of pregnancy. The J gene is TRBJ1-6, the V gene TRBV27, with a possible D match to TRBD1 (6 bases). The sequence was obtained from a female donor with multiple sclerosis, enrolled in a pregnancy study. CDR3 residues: CASSFLGARFSPLHF. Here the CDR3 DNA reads TGTGCCAGCAGTTTTTTGGGGGCTCGGTTTTCACCCCTCCACTTT.